Shown below are 7 T cell receptor beta chains from a single sample sequenced in a study of blood T cell repertoires in COVID-19 (dated by TCRdb to the early 2020s). Receptors were amplified or captured by the immunoSEQ multiplex PCR assay. Here the immuneACCESS table is served through TCRdb, limited to in-frame sequences with V and J called. Missing clones are a known gap in these copies; in checked studies unresolved V genes cover under half, and the rest lacks a known reason. The sample yields roughly 360,000 clones; under 85% were counted once. The leading ten clones occupy about 5.4% of the sample. The sample taken for sequencing was PBMCs or T cells enriched from blood (not recorded which). All receptors come from a woman between 50 and 59 years old who had recovered from COVID-19.

This clone was observed a few times. The chain uses TRBV18 and TRBJ2-3; 7 bases are shared with TRBD2. Germline assignment: CDR1 KGHSH and CDR2 LQKENI. CDR3 size: 15 residues. With 8 bases clipped from V and 2 bases from J, the junction kept 10 bases outside the gene matches. CDR3 bases: TGTGCCAGCACCTCAAGCGGGATTGACACAGATACGCAGTATTTT. It specifies CASTSSGIDTDTQYF.

V gene TRBV7-8 combines with J gene TRBJ1-6, with D unclear. The CDR3 is 15 residues long. CDR1 and CDR2 from the germline V gene are SGHVS and FQNEAQ. Trimming took 2 bases from V and 0 from J, leaving 5 bases between them. The CDR3 region is CASSLISSYNSPLHF. CDR3 coding DNA: TGTGCCAGCAGCTTAATCAGCTCCTATAATTCACCCCTCCACTTT.

This chain links TRBV19 with TRBJ2-7; 8 nucleotides agree with TRBD1. V was clipped by 6 bases and J by 0 bases; unmatched bases: 4. CDR1 and CDR2 (germline): LNHDA, SQIVND (reference sequence). The CDR3 is 14 amino acids. Here the CDR3 reads CASSRTGPSYEQYF. CDR3 coding DNA: TGTGCCAGTAGCCGGACAGGGCCCTCCTACGAGCAGTACTTC.

The chain combines TRBV7-9 with TRBJ2-1, with 10 bases that match TRBD2. Germline assignment: CDR1 SEHNR and CDR2 FQNEAQ (reference sequence). The ends lost 2 bases at V and 15 bases at J; junction bases unmatched: 4. This CDR3 has 12 amino acids. The CDR3 DNA is TGTGCCAGCAGCTTATTGTCTAGCGGGAGGTTCTTC. This translates into CASSLLSSGRFF.

The rearrangement joins TRBV5-1 to TRBJ2-1; 12 bases line up with TRBD2. Trimming at V came to 4 bases and at J to 7 bases, leaving 15 bases not matched to a gene. Germline loops: CDR1 SGHRS, CDR2 YFSETQ. The CDR3 is 18 amino acids. CDR3 coding DNA: TGCGCCAGCAGCCTCAGAACTAGCGGGGGGCCGGGAGGGAATGAGCAGTTCTTC. It encodes CASSLRTSGGPGGNEQFF.

The genes are TRBV5-1 and TRBJ1-1, with TRBD1 matching 7 bases. The CDR3 is made up of 14 amino acids. After removal of 5 bases from V and 4 bases from J, the junction contained 8 bases not matched to a gene. Germline V gene data show CDR1 as SGHRS and CDR2 as YFSETQ. The DNA of the CDR3 is TGCGCCAGCAGGCCACAGGGGTTGGCCACTGAAGCTTTCTTT. This encodes CASRPQGLATEAFF.

The J gene is TRBJ1-1, the V gene TRBV4-1; a possible D gene is TRBD1 (6 bases). Germline V gene sequence: CDR1 MGHRA, CDR2 YSYEKL. This CDR3 contains 14 residues. V lost 0 bases and J lost 1, with 6 bases in between. As DNA, the CDR3 is TGCGCCAGCAGCCAAGAGGGGGCGAACACTGAAGCTTTCTTT. Amino acid sequence: CASSQEGANTEAFF.